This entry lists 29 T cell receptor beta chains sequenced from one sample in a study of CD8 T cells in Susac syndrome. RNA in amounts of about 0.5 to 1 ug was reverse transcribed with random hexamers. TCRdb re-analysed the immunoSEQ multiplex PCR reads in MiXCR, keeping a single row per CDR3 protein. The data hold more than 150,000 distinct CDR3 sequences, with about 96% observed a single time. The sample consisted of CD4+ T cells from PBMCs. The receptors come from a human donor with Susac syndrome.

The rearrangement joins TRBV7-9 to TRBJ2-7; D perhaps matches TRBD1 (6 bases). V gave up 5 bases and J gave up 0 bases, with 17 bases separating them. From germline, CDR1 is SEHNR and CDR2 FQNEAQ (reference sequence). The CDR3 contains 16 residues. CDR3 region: CASSLVATGASYEQYF. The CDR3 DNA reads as TGTGCCAGCAGCCTAGTAGCGACAGGAGCCTCCTACGAGCAGTACTTC.

DNA for the CDR3: TGTGCCAGCACTCGGGGGGGCTCCTACAATGAGCAGTTCTTC. This sequence encodes CASTRGGSYNEQFF. The genes are TRBV6-5 and TRBJ2-1; TRBD2 matches at 8 bases. J was trimmed by 0 bases and V by 7 bases; bases with no gene match: 2. This CDR3 spans 14 amino acids. Germline V gives CDR1 MNHEY, CDR2 SVGAGI.

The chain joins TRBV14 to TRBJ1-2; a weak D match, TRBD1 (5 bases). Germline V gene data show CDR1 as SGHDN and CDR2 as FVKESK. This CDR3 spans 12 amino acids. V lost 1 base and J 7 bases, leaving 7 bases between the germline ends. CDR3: CASSQVGGGYTF. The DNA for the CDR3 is TGTGCCAGCAGCCAAGTCGGGGGTGGCTACACCTTC. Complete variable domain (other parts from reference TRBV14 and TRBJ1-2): EAGVTQFPSHSVIEKGQTVTLRCDPISGHDNLYWYRRVMGKEIKFLLHFVKESKQDESGMPNNRFLAERTGGTYSTLKVQPAELEDSGVYFCASSQVGGGYTFGSGTRLTVV.

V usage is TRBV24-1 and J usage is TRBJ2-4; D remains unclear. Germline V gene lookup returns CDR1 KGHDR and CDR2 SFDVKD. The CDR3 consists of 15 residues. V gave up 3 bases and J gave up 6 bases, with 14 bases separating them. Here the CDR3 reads CATSDPRAVGNIQYF. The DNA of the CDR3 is TGTGCCACCAGTGATCCCCGGGCGGTTGGAAACATTCAGTACTTC.

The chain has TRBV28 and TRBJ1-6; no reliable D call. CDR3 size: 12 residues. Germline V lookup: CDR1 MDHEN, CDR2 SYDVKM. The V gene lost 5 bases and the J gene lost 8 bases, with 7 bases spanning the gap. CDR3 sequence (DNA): TGTGCCAGCAGTGAAGTACATTCACCCCTCCACTTT. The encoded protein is CASSEVHSPLHF.

CDR3: CASQSGSETQYF. For the CDR3, the DNA is TGTGCCTCGCAGTCGGGGTCGGAGACCCAGTACTTC. The V and J genes are TRBV30 and TRBJ2-5; the D gene is possibly TRBD2 (5 bases). This CDR3 region has 12 residues. Germline-derived CDR1 and CDR2 are GTSNPN and SVGIG (reference sequence). The germline V and J ends were trimmed by 7 bases and 5 bases, with 14 bases remaining between them.

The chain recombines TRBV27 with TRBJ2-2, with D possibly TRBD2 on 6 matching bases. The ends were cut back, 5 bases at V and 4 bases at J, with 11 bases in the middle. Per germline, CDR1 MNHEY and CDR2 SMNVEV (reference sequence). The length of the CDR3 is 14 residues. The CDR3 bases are TGTGCCAGCAGTACCTCGGGGGTCACCGGGGAGCTGTTTTTT. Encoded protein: CASSTSGVTGELFF.

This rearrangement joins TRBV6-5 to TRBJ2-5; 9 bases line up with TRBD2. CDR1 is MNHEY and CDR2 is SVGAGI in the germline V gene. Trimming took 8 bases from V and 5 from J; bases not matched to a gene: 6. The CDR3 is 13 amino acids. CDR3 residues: CASAGGAKETQYF. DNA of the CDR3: TGTGCCAGCGCGGGGGGGGCTAAGGAGACCCAGTACTTC.

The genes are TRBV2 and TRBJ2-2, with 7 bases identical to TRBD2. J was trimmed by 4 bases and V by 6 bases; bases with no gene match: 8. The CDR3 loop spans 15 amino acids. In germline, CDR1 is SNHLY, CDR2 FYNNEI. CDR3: CASSDAGVGTGELFF. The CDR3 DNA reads TGTGCCAGCAGCGACGCGGGGGTCGGCACCGGGGAGCTGTTTTTT.

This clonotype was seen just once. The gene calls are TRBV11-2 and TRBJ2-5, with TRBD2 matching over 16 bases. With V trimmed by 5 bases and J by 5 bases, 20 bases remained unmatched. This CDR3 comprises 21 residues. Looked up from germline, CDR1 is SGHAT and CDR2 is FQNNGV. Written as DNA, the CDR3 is TGTGCCAGCAGCCGCCCGGGTCGATCGGGACTAGCGGGGGGGTGGGACGAGACCCAGTACTTC. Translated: CASSRPGRSGLAGGWDETQYF.

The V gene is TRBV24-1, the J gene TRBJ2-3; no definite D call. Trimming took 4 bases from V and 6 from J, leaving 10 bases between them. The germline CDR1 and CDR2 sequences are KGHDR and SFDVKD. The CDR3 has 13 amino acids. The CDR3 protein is CATSDQPLDTQYF. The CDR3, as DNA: TGTGCCACCAGTGACCAACCCCTGGATACGCAGTATTTT.

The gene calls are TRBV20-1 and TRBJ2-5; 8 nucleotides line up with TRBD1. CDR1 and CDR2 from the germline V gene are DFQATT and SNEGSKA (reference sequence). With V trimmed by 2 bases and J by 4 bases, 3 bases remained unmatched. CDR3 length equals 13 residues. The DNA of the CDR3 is TGCAGTGCTAGAAAAGGACAGGGAGAGACCCAGTACTTC. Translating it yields CSARKGQGETQYF.

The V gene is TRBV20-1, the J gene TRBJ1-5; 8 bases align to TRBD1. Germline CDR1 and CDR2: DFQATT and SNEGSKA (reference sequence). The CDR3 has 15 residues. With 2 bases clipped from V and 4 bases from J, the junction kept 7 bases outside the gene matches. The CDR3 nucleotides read TGCAGTGCTAGATTCCCAGGGGGCAGGAATCAGCCCCAGCATTTT. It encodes CSARFPGGRNQPQHF.

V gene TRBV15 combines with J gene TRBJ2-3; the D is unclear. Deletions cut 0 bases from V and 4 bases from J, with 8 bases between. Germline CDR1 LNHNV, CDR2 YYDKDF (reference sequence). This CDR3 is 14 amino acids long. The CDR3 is CATSRDEGPDTQYF. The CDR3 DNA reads TGTGCCACCAGCAGAGATGAAGGGCCAGATACGCAGTATTTT.

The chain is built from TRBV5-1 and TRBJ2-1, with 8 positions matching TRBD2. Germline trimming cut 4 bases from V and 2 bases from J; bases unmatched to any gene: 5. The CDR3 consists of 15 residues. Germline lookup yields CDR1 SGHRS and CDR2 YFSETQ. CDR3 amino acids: CASSVTSATYNEQFF. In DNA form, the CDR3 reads TGCGCCAGCAGCGTGACTAGCGCTACCTACAATGAGCAGTTCTTC.

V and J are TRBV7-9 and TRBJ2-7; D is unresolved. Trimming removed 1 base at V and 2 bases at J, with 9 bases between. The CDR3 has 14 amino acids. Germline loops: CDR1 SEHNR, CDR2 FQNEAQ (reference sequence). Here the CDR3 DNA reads TGTGCCAGCAGCTTAGTTAGAGAGCCCTACGAGCAGTACTTC. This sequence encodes CASSLVREPYEQYF.

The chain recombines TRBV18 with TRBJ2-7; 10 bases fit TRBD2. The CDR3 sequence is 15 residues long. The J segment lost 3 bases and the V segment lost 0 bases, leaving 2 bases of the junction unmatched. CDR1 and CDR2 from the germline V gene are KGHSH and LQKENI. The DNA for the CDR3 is TGTGCCAGCTCACCACCGGGACTAGCGAACTACGAGCAGTACTTC. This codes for CASSPPGLANYEQYF.

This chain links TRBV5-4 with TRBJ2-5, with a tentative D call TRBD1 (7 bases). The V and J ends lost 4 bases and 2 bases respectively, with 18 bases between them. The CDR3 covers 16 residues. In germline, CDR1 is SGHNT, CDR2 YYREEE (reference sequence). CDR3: CASSPPMQGGQETQYF. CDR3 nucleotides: TGTGCCAGCAGCCCCCCTATGCAGGGGGGTCAAGAGACCCAGTACTTC. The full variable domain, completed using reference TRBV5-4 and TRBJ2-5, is ETGVTQSPTHLIKTRGQQVTLRCSSQSGHNTVSWYQQALGQGPQFIFQYYREEENGRGNFPPRFSGLQFPNYSSELNVNALELDDSALYLCASSPPMQGGQETQYFGPGTRLLVL.

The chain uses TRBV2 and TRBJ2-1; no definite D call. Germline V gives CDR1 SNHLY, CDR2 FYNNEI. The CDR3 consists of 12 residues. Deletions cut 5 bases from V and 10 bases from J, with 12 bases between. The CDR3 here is CASSPVIGEQFF. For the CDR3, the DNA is TGTGCCAGCAGTCCGGTAATAGGGGAGCAGTTCTTC.

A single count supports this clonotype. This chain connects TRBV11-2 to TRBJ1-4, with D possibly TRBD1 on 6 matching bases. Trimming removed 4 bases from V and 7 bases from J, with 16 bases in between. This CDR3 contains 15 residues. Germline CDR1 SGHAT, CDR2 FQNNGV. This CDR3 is CASSSYRASSEKLFF. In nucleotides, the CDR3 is TGTGCCAGCAGCTCTTACAGGGCCTCCAGTGAAAAACTGTTTTTT. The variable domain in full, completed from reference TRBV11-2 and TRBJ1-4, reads EAGVAQSPRYKIIEKRQSVAFWCNPISGHATLYWYQQILGQGPKLLIQFQNNGVVDDSQLPKDRFSAERLKGVDSTLKIQPAKLEDSAVYLCASSSYRASSEKLFFGSGTQLSVL.

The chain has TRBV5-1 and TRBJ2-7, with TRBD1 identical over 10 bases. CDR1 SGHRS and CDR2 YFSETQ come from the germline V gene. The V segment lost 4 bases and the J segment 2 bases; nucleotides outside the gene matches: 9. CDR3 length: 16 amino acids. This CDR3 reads CASSLTRDRGPYEQYF. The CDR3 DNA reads TGCGCCAGCAGCCTCACGCGGGACAGGGGACCCTACGAGCAGTACTTC.

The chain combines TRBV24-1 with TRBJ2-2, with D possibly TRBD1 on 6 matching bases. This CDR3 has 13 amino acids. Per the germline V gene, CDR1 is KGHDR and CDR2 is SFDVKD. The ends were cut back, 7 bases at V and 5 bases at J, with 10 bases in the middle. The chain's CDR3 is CATRDSLTGELFF. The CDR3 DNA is TGTGCCACCAGGGACAGCCTTACCGGGGAGCTGTTTTTT.

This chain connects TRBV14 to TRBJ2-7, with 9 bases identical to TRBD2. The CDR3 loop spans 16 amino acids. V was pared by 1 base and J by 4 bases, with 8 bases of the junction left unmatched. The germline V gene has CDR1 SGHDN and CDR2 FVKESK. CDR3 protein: CASSQVGSGRKYEQYF. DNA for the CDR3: TGTGCCAGCAGCCAAGTGGGAAGCGGGAGGAAGTACGAGCAGTACTTC.

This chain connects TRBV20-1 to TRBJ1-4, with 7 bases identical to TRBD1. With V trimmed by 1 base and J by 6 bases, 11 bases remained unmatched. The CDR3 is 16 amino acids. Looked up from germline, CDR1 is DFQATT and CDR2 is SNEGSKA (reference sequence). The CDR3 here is CSARGSRAQGDEKLFF. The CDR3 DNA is TGCAGTGCTAGAGGGTCAAGGGCCCAGGGGGATGAAAAACTGTTTTTT.

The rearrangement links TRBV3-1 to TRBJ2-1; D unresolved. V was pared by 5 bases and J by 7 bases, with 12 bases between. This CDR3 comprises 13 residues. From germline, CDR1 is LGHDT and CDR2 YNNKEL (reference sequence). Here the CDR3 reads CASSGLNPNEQFF. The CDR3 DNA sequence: TGTGCCAGCAGCGGGCTAAATCCAAATGAGCAGTTCTTC.

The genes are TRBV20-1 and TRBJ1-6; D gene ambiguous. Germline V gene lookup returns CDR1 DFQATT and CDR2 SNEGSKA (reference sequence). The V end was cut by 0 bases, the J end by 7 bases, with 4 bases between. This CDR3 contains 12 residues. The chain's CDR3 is CSARDKNSPLHF. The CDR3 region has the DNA TGCAGTGCTAGAGATAAAAATTCACCCCTCCACTTT.

The CDR3 region is CASSPDSSYEQYF. The CDR3 DNA reads TGCGCCAGCAGCCCGGACAGCTCCTACGAGCAGTACTTC. V gene TRBV5-1 combines with J gene TRBJ2-7; TRBD1 is a possible D gene (6 bases). CDR3 length equals 13 residues. V was trimmed by 4 bases and J by 0 bases, leaving 8 bases between them. The germline CDR1 and CDR2 sequences are SGHRS and YFSETQ.

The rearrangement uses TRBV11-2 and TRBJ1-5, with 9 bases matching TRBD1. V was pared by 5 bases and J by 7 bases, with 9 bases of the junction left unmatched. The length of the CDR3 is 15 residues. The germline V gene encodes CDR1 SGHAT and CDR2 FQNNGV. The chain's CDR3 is CASSEGQGGGQPQHF. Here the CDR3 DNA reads TGTGCCAGCAGCGAGGGACAGGGTGGTGGACAGCCCCAGCATTTT.

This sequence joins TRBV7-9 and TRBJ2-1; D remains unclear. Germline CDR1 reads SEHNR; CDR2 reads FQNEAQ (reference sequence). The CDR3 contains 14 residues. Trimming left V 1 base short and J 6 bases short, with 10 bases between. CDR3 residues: CASSLVLGLNEQFF. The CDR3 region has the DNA TGTGCCAGCAGCTTAGTCTTAGGTCTCAATGAGCAGTTCTTC.